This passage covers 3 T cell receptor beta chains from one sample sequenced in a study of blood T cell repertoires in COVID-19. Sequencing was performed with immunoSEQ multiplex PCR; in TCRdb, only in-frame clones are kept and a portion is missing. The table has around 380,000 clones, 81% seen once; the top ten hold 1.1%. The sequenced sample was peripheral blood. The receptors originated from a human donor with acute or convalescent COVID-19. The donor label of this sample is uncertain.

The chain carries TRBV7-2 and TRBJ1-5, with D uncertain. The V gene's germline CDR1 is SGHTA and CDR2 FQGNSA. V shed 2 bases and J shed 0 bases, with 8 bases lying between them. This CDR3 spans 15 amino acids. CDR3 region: CASSLIRHSNQPQHF. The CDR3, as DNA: TGTGCCAGCAGCTTAATCAGGCATAGCAATCAGCCCCAGCATTTT.

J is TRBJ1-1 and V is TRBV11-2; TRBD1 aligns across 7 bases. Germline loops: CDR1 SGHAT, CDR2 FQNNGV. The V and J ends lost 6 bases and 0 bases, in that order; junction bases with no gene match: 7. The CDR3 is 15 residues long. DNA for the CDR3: TGTGCCAGCAGACTTACAGGGGCCGTGAACACTGAAGCTTTCTTT. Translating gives CASRLTGAVNTEAFF.

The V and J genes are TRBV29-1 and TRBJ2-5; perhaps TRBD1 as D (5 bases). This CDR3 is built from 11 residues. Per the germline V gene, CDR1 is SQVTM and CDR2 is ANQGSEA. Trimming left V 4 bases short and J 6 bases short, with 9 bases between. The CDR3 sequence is CSVGREKTQYF. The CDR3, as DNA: TGCAGCGTTGGCAGGGAAAAGACCCAGTACTTC.